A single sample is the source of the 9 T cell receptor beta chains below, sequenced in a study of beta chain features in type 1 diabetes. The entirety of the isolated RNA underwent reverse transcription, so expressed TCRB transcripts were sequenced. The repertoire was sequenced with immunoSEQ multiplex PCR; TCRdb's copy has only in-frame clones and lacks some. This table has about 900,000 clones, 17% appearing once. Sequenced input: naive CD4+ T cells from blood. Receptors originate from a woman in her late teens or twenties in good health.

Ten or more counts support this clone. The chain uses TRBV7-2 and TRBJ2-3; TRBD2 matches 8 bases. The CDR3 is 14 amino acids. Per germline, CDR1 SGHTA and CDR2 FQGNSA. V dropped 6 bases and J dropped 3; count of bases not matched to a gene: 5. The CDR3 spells CASRRAGVTDTQYF. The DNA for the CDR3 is TGTGCCAGCAGACGAGCGGGAGTTACAGATACGCAGTATTTT. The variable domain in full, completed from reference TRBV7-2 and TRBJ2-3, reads GAGVSQSPSNKVTEKGKDVELRCDPISGHTALYWYRQSLGQGLEFLIYFQGNSAPDKSGLPSDRFSAERTGGSVSTLTIQRTQQEDSAVYLCASRRAGVTDTQYFGPGTRLTVL.

This CDR3 is CASSSGQGGDYTF. The CDR3 DNA reads TGTGCCAGCAGTTCGGGACAGGGTGGAGACTACACCTTC. The rearrangement uses TRBV28 and TRBJ1-2; 9 positions match TRBD1. V shed 4 bases and J 10 bases; nucleotides not matched to a gene: 7. The germline V gene encodes CDR1 MDHEN and CDR2 SYDVKM. The CDR3 loop spans 13 amino acids.

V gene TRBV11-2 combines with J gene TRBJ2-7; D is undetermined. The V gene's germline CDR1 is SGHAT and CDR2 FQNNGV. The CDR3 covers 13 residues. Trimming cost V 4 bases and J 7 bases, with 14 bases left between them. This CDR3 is CASSSYAGWEQYF. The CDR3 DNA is TGTGCCAGCAGCTCCTACGCCGGGTGGGAGCAGTACTTC.

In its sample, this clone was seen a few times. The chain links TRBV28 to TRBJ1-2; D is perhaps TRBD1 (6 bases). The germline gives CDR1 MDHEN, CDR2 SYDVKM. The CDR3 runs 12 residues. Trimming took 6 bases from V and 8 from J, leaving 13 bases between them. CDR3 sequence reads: CASRDSQDGYTF. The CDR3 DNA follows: TGTGCCAGCAGGGACAGTCAGGACGGCTACACCTTC.

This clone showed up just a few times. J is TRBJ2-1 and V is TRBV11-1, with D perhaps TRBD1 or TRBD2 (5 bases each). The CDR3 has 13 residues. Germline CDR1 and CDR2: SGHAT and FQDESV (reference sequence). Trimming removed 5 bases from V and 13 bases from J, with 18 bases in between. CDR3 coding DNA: TGTGCCAGCAGCCACGGGGCCCCTGGCGATCAGTTCTTC. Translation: CASSHGAPGDQFF.

The DNA for the CDR3 is TGTGCCACCAGCAGAGCTGGCGGGAGAAAATCTGGGGAGCTGTTTTTT. Protein: CATSRAGGRKSGELFF. The J gene is TRBJ2-2, the V gene TRBV15; 7 bases agree with TRBD2. The CDR3 sequence is 16 residues long. CDR1 and CDR2 (germline): LNHNV, YYDKDF (reference sequence). J was trimmed by 8 bases and V by 1 base; bases with no gene match: 10.

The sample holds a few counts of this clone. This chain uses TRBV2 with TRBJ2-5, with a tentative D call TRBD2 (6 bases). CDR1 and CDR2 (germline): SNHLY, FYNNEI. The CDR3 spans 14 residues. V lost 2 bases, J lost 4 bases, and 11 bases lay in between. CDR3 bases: TGTGCCAGCAGTGAATCGCGGGGACGAGAGACCCAGTACTTC. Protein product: CASSESRGRETQYF.

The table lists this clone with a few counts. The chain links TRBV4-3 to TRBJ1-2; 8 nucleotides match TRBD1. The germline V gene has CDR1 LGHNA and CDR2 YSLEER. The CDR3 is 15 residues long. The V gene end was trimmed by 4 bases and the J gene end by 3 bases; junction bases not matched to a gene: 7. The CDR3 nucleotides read TGCGCCAGCAGCCGGTCGGACAGGGAGGACTATGGCTACACCTTC. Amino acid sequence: CASSRSDREDYGYTF.

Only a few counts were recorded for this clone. The CDR3 spells CASSQDGLAGGSYNEQFF. For the CDR3, the DNA is TGCGCCAGCAGCCAAGATGGGTTAGCGGGAGGGTCCTACAATGAGCAGTTCTTC. This rearrangement joins TRBV4-3 to TRBJ2-1; the match to TRBD2 covers 11 bases. J gave up 1 base and V 0 bases, and 5 bases lay outside the gene matches. This CDR3 spans 18 amino acids. In germline, CDR1 is LGHNA, CDR2 YSLEER.